The next 2 T cell receptor beta chains were all read from a single sample in a study of a mutant IDH1 vaccine in newly diagnosed glioma. Time point of the sample: week 35, safety follow-up. Every single dose of the vaccine, 300 ug of mutant IDH1 20-mer peptide, came with topical imiquimod. Using immunoSEQ multiplex PCR, the repertoire was profiled, and TCRdb retains in-frame clones only, with some absent. The sample shows fewer than 45,000 clones, 65% to 90% of them seen only once. Their antigen targets remain unknown. The specimen was PBMCs, collected from a glioma patient whose treatment included an IDH1 peptide vaccine. These receptors were collected from a woman aged 40 to 50 with glioma. Some clones in this sample may be carry-over from other donors' samples.

The chain links TRBV6-4 to TRBJ2-3; 13 bases agree with TRBD2. CDR1 is MRHNA, CDR2 SNTAGT, per germline. V shed 8 bases, J shed 2 bases, and the junction held 10 bases outside the gene matches. The CDR3 totals 17 residues. CDR3: CASPGLAGFFVTDTQYF. As DNA, the CDR3 is TGTGCCAGCCCGGGACTAGCGGGATTTTTTGTCACAGATACGCAGTATTTT.

The V call is TRBV19, the J call TRBJ2-7; D not resolved. With 5 bases removed from V and 0 bases from J, the gap between germline ends came to 11 bases. The CDR3 has 14 residues. Germline values: CDR1 LNHDA, CDR2 SQIVND (reference sequence). CDR3 in amino acids: CASSSGTSSYEQYF. The CDR3 DNA sequence: TGTGCCAGTAGTTCCGGCACGTCCTCCTACGAGCAGTACTTC.